This is a list of T cell receptor beta chains from one sample in a study of Ad26.COV2.S vaccination and SARS-CoV-2 variants. Using immunoSEQ multiplex PCR, the repertoire was profiled, and TCRdb retains in-frame clones only, with some absent. The table shows about 350,000 clones, with about 91% occurring only once. The sequenced sample was peripheral blood, obtained after recovery from COVID-19. Receptors originate from a human donor who had recovered from COVID-19. CDR3s include the opening cysteine and the closing phenylalanine or tryptophan. D genes are given only for firm matches. Clone sizes are given selectively: once, few, many, or a class where the clone is expanded.

j_call | v_call | d_call | cdr3_length | clone_size | cdr3_nt | cdr3_aa
TRBJ2-2 | TRBV18 | . | 16 | once | TGTGCCAGCTCACCACCGGCACAGGGATTCACCGGGGAGCTGTTTTTT | CASSPPAQGFTGELFF
TRBJ1-1 | TRBV7-9 | TRBD1 | 16 | . | TGTGCCAGCAGCCCCTGGGACAGGGGGCGAGGCACTGAAGCTTTCTTT | CASSPWDRGRGTEAFF
TRBJ2-7 | TRBV7-9 | . | 14 | . | TGTGCCAGCAGCTTCTTTACCATTGCGCGGGAGCAGTACTTC | CASSFFTIAREQYF
TRBJ1-5 | TRBV4-2 | TRBD1 | 15 | few | TGTGCCAGCAGCCAAGAGGGGACAGGCAATCAGCCCCAGCATTTT | CASSQEGTGNQPQHF
TRBJ1-2 | TRBV10-3 | . | 12 | . | TGTGCCGTTTCCGATTCAGGGGATGGCTACACCTTC | CAVSDSGDGYTF
TRBJ1-2 | TRBV5-1 | . | 17 | . | TGCGCCAGCAGCTTGATGCCGAACGCAGCAACTTCCTATGGCTACACCTTC | CASSLMPNAATSYGYTF
TRBJ2-2 | TRBV7-2 | . | 14 | once | TGTGCCAGCAGTTACTCAGTTAACACCGGGGAGCTGTTTTTT | CASSYSVNTGELFF
TRBJ2-7 | TRBV7-6 | TRBD2 | 15 | few | TGTGCCAGCAGCTTAGTCGCAGCGGGGTTGAGCGAGCAGTACTTC | CASSLVAAGLSEQYF
TRBJ1-2 | TRBV9 | TRBD1 | 18 | . | TGTGCCAGCAGCGTCACAGCGGAATCAGGGGGAAGACGCTATGGCTACACCTTC | CASSVTAESGGRRYGYTF
TRBJ1-2 | TRBV7-9 | TRBD1 | 16 | . | TGTGCCAGCAGCTTAGAGGGGACAGTTTTAAACTATGGCTACACCTTC | CASSLEGTVLNYGYTF
TRBJ1-1 | TRBV4-1 | . | 16 | . | TGCGCCAGCAGCCAAGAAAGTTCGGGGTCACACACTGAAGCTTTCTTT | CASSQESSGSHTEAFF
TRBJ2-4 | TRBV3-1/TRBV3-2 | . | 16 | . | TGTGCCAGCAGCCAAGATGGGGCCGCGGTGAAAAACATTCAGTACTTC | CASSQDGAAVKNIQYF
TRBJ2-1 | TRBV4-1 | . | 15 | . | TGCGCCAGCAGCCAAGATCCGCACGCCGGGGATGAGCAGTTCTTC | CASSQDPHAGDEQFF
TRBJ2-1 | TRBV27 | TRBD2 | 17 | . | TGTGCCAGCAGTTCGACCCCGGGACTAGCGGGGCGAAATGAGCAGTTCTTC | CASSSTPGLAGRNEQFF
TRBJ1-5 | TRBV27 | . | 12 | . | TGTGCCAGCAGTTCCACAAATCAGCCCCAGCATTTT | CASSSTNQPQHF
TRBJ2-2 | TRBV7-9 | TRBD2 | 15 | . | TGTGCCAGCAGAGCGGGGGGGCAGAACACCGGGGAGCTGTTTTTT | CASRAGGQNTGELFF
TRBJ1-1 | TRBV6-2/TRBV6-3 | . | 14 | . | TGTGCCAGCAGTCCAGGGACGATGAACACTGAAGCTTTCTTT | CASSPGTMNTEAFF
TRBJ2-3 | TRBV13 | TRBD2 | 18 | once | TGTGCCAGCAGCTTGGGACTAGCGGGGGGGGCTGTTACAGATACGCAGTATTTT | CASSLGLAGGAVTDTQYF
TRBJ2-5 | TRBV5-1 | . | 14 | . | TGCGCCAGCAGCTTGGCCCAGGGACGAGAGACCCAGTACTTC | CASSLAQGRETQYF
TRBJ1-1 | TRBV6-5 | . | 13 | . | TGTGCCAGCATAGAACAAAGGAACACTGAAGCTTTCTTT | CASIEQRNTEAFF
TRBJ1-2 | TRBV7-2 | . | 17 | . | TGTGCCAGCAGCTTAGAGCCCGGGACGGCGCCAAGGTATGGCTACACCTTC | CASSLEPGTAPRYGYTF
TRBJ1-6 | TRBV2 | . | 13 | . | TGTGCCAGCAGTATCGGGTATGGCTCACCCCTCCACTTT | CASSIGYGSPLHF
TRBJ1-3 | TRBV6-5 | . | 11 | . | TGTGCCAGCTCTGATGGAAACACCATATATTTT | CASSDGNTIYF
TRBJ1-1 | TRBV19 | . | 12 | . | TGTGCCAGTAGTATAGCATGGAGAGAAGCTTTCTTT | CASSIAWREAFF
TRBJ2-5 | TRBV14 | . | 12 | . | TGTGCCAGCAGCCCGACAGGAGAGACCCAGTACTTC | CASSPTGETQYF
TRBJ2-7 | TRBV21-1 | . | 14 | . | TGTGCCAGCAGCACCGGACCCGGACCCCACGAGCAGTACTTC | CASSTGPGPHEQYF
TRBJ2-7 | TRBV2 | TRBD1 | 12 | . | TGTGCCAGCAGGACAGGGGGCTACGAGCAGTACTTC | CASRTGGYEQYF
TRBJ1-6 | TRBV10-3 | TRBD1 | 13 | . | TGTGCCATCAGTCGGACAGGTGATTCACCCCTCCACTTT | CAISRTGDSPLHF
TRBJ1-6 | TRBV9 | TRBD1 | 15 | . | TGTGCCAGCAGCGTAGTTGGGGACAGAAATTCACCCCTCCACTTT | CASSVVGDRNSPLHF
TRBJ1-4 | TRBV6-6 | . | 13 | . | TGTGCCAGCAGCCCCCCCGCCTCCGAAAAACTGTTTTTT | CASSPPASEKLFF
TRBJ2-7 | TRBV5-1 | . | 12 | . | TGCGCCAGCAGCGGGGGTAGGTCCGAGCAGTACTTC | CASSGGRSEQYF
TRBJ2-2 | TRBV6-5 | . | 13 | . | TGTGCCAGCAGTCCGAGAAGCACCGGGGAGCTGTTTTTT | CASSPRSTGELFF
TRBJ2-7 | TRBV15 | . | 15 | . | TGTGCCACCAGCAGAGATCGAGGGGGTGGCTACGAGCAGTACTTC | CATSRDRGGGYEQYF
TRBJ2-2 | TRBV7-2 | . | 14 | . | TGTGCCAGCGGCCAAGGGATTTCTGGCGGGGAGCTGTTTTTT | CASGQGISGGELFF
TRBJ2-1 | TRBV6-2/TRBV6-3 | . | 13 | few | TGTGCCAGCAGTTATGGGGGAAACAATGAGCAGTTCTTC | CASSYGGNNEQFF
TRBJ2-7 | TRBV11-3 | . | 14 | . | TGTGCCAGCAGCTTAGGGGACGGGTCCTACGAGCAGTACTTC | CASSLGDGSYEQYF
TRBJ2-2 | TRBV4-2 | . | 16 | . | TGTGCCAGCAGCCAAGTTTCCGGCAGTCGGACCGGGGAGCTGTTTTTT | CASSQVSGSRTGELFF
TRBJ2-5 | TRBV7-2 | TRBD2 | 15 | . | TGTGCCAGCAGCTTCGGACTAGCGGGAGCTGAGACCCAGTACTTC | CASSFGLAGAETQYF
TRBJ2-5 | TRBV12-5 | . | 14 | . | TGTGCTAGTGGCATAAGGGGGTTACCGGAGACCCAGTACTTC | CASGIRGLPETQYF
TRBJ1-4 | TRBV4-1 | . | 15 | . | TGCGCCAGCAGCCGGGGGCCGGGGGTTAATGAAAAACTGTTTTTT | CASSRGPGVNEKLFF
TRBJ2-2 | TRBV4-3 | . | 16 | . | TGCGCCAGCAGCCCCTTAGGCGGGGGCGGCACCGGGGAGCTGTTTTTT | CASSPLGGGGTGELFF
TRBJ2-1 | TRBV18 | TRBD2 | 17 | . | TGTGCCAGCTCACCCCAGGCGGCGGGGGGGCTCAGGACTGAGCAGTTCTTC | CASSPQAAGGLRTEQFF
TRBJ2-6 | TRBV19 | . | 17 | few | TGTGCCAGTACCCCCGACAGCGGTGGGTTCGGGGCCAACGTCCTGACTTTC | CASTPDSGGFGANVLTF
TRBJ2-7 | TRBV3-1/TRBV3-2 | . | 14 | . | TGTGCCAGCAGCCAATCAGGGTATCAGGGCGAGCAGTACTTC | CASSQSGYQGEQYF
TRBJ2-2 | TRBV5-6 | . | 15 | . | TGTGCCAGCAGCCAAGGGTCCAGGGTGGACGGGGAGCTGTTTTTT | CASSQGSRVDGELFF
TRBJ1-3 | TRBV29-1 | . | 12 | . | TGCAGCGTTGAAGACACGGGGAACACCATATATTTT | CSVEDTGNTIYF
TRBJ1-1 | TRBV3-1/TRBV3-2 | . | 15 | . | TGTGCCAGCAGCCCGGGCGGTTTTGGGGACACTGAAGCTTTCTTT | CASSPGGFGDTEAFF
TRBJ2-2 | TRBV10-3 | . | 14 | . | TGTGCCATCAGTGAGTTAACAGGTCTCGGGGAGCTGTTTTTT | CAISELTGLGELFF
TRBJ2-5 | TRBV7-7 | TRBD1 | 14 | . | TGTGCCAGCAGCACTTACAGGGGGCCTGAGACCCAGTACTTC | CASSTYRGPETQYF
TRBJ2-3 | TRBV5-1 | . | 15 | . | TGCGCCAGCAGCTTGGATCCGGGAGGCACAGATACGCAGTATTTT | CASSLDPGGTDTQYF
TRBJ2-3 | TRBV6-5 | . | 14 | . | TGTGCCAGCTCTAGCGTTACTAGCACAGATACGCAGTATTTT | CASSSVTSTDTQYF
TRBJ2-7 | TRBV2 | . | 15 | . | TGTGCCAGCAGTGAGAGTTGGGAGAAACCCTACGAGCAGTACTTC | CASSESWEKPYEQYF
TRBJ2-3 | TRBV20-1 | . | 11 | once | TGCAGTGCTAGGGCCGGAGATACGCAGTATTTT | CSARAGDTQYF
TRBJ2-6 | TRBV6-5 | . | 15 | . | TGTGCCAGCAAGAGGGGCCGCTCTGGGGCCAACGTCCTGACTTTC | CASKRGRSGANVLTF
TRBJ2-3 | TRBV5-1 | TRBD2 | 16 | . | TGCGCCAGCAGCTCCCAGGGCGGGGGGGTCGCAGATACGCAGTATTTT | CASSSQGGGVADTQYF
TRBJ2-5 | TRBV5-1 | . | 15 | . | TGCGCCAGCAGCCGTACACAGGGATTGAAAGAGACCCAGTACTTC | CASSRTQGLKETQYF
TRBJ1-1 | TRBV5-4 | . | 16 | . | TGTGCCAGCAGCTTGTACAGCGAAGTAATAGGAGCTGAAGCTTTCTTT | CASSLYSEVIGAEAFF
TRBJ1-1 | TRBV7-2 | TRBD1 | 16 | . | TGTGCCAGCAGCTTAGGGGCAACAGGGGTGAACACTGAAGCTTTCTTT | CASSLGATGVNTEAFF